This TCR beta chain is drawn from a study of a mutant IDH1 vaccine in newly diagnosed glioma. Comment on this clone: Its antigen is not identified.

Germline CDR1 is SGHNT and CDR2 is YYREEE (reference sequence). Trimming removed 0 bases from V and 0 bases from J; junction bases left unmatched: 6. The CDR3 is 17 residues long. Assay: immunoSEQ multiplex PCR; the TCRdb copy retains only in-frame clones and omits some. Here the sample spans roughly 69,000 clones, around 86% being singletons. The time point here: week 35, safety follow-up. Every vaccine dose comprised 300 ug of mutant IDH1 20-mer peptide plus topical imiquimod. The gene calls are TRBV5-4 and TRBJ1-5; TRBD1 aligns across 7 bases. Source: PBMCs, taken from a glioma patient whose treatment included an IDH1 peptide vaccine. This receptor was obtained from a man aged 30 to 45 with glioma. CDR3 residues: CASSLVGTEYSNQPQHF. The CDR3, as DNA: TGTGCCAGCAGCTTGGTCGGGACAGAATATAGCAATCAGCCCCAGCATTTT. The complete variable domain, with remaining parts taken from reference TRBV5-4 and TRBJ1-5, reads ETGVTQSPTHLIKTRGQQVTLRCSSQSGHNTVSWYQQALGQGPQFIFQYYREEENGRGNFPPRFSGLQFPNYSSELNVNALELDDSALYLCASSLVGTEYSNQPQHFGDGTRLSIL.